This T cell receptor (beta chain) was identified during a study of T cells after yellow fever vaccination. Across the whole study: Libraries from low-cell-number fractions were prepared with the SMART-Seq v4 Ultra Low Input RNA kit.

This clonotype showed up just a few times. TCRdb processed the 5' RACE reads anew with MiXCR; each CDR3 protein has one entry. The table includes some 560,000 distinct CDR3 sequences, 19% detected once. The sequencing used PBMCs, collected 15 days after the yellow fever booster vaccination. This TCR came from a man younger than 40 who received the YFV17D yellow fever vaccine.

The CDR3 DNA sequence: TGTGCCAGCGGAGACAGGGAATCTCACTATGGCTACACCTTC. Residues: CASGDRESHYGYTF. The chain combines TRBV5-4 with TRBJ1-2, with TRBD1 identical over 7 bases. Germline-derived CDR1 and CDR2 are SGHNT and YYREEE (reference sequence). Trimming removed 7 bases from V and 3 bases from J; junction bases left unmatched: 9. CDR3 length: 14 residues.